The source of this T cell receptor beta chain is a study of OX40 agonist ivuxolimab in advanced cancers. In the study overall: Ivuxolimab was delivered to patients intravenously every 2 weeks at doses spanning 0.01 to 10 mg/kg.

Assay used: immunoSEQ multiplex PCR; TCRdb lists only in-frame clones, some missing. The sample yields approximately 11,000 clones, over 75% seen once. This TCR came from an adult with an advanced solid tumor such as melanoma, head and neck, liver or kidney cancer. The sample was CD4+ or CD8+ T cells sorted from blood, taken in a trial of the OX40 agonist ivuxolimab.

This chain's CDR3 is CASSGGGTFVPGPEAFF. Written as DNA, the CDR3 is TGTGCCAGCAGCGGTGGGGGGACATTCGTTCCAGGGCCTGAAGCTTTCTTT. The chain recombines TRBV11-2 with TRBJ1-1; possible D gene TRBD1, 6 bases. The V gene's germline CDR1 is SGHAT and CDR2 FQNNGV. This CDR3 is 17 amino acids long. The V gene lost 5 bases and the J gene lost 6 bases, with 25 bases spanning the gap.